The rows below give T cell receptor beta chains drawn from one sample of a study of blood T cells in healthy people across ages. MiXCR was run by TCRdb on the 5' RACE reads, yielding one entry per CDR3 protein. This table has roughly 1.5 million distinct CDR3 sequences, about 45% appearing once. Input material: blood. Receptor source: a woman under 30 in good health. The CDR3 runs from the conserved cysteine through the conserved F or W. D genes are given only for firm matches. Some rows mark clone size as missing; the rest say once, few, many or name a class of expanded clone.

V gene,CDR3 length,J gene,clone size,D gene,CDR3 protein,CDR3 DNA
TRBV7-2,15,TRBJ1-5,-,-,CASSFRVDLYQPQHF,TGTGCCAGCAGCTTTAGGGTGGATTTGTATCAGCCCCAGCATTTT
TRBV27,14,TRBJ2-2,-,-,CASSLLGNTGELFF,TGTGCCAGCAGTTTACTGGGTAACACCGGGGAGCTGTTTTTT
TRBV4-1,16,TRBJ1-1,-,-,CASSQDSNLEGEGAFF,TGCGCCAGCAGCCAAGATTCGAATCTAGAGGGTGAAGGAGCTTTCTTT
TRBV6-1,14,TRBJ1-2,few,-,CASTEGLRLYGYTF,TGTGCCAGCACCGAGGGGTTGCGGCTCTATGGCTACACCTTC
TRBV4-3,17,TRBJ2-7,few,-,CASSQAHPVAGWREQYF,TGCGCCAGCAGCCAAGCCCACCCCGTGGCAGGGTGGCGCGAGCAGTACTTC
TRBV28,16,TRBJ2-3,few,TRBD1,CASNIFGDRGRDTQYF,TGTGCCAGCAACATTTTTGGGGACAGGGGTCGAGATACGCAGTATTTT
TRBV7-2,14,TRBJ2-3,few,-,CASSRLLSTDTQYF,TGTGCCAGCAGCCGTCTTTTGAGCACAGATACGCAGTATTTT
TRBV7-9,15,TRBJ2-5,once,-,CASSLERGRGETQYF,TGTGCCAGCAGCTTAGAACGGGGGCGCGGAGAGACCCAGTACTTC
TRBV7-2,16,TRBJ1-1,once,TRBD1,CASSSQGGGVNTEAFF,TGTGCCAGCAGCTCCCAGGGGGGCGGGGTGAACACTGAAGCTTTCTTT
TRBV20-1,19,TRBJ2-3,-,TRBD2,CSAARDGPSSGRVPDTQYF,TGCAGTGCCGCCCGAGATGGACCTTCTAGCGGGAGAGTACCAGATACGCAGTATTTT
TRBV18,13,TRBJ1-6,-,-,CASSPRANSPLHF,TGTGCCAGCTCCCCCAGGGCCAATTCACCCCTCCACTTT
TRBV9,15,TRBJ2-3,-,-,CASSVGGGTRDTQYF,TGTGCCAGCAGCGTAGGGGGTGGTACGCGAGATACGCAGTATTTT
TRBV6-1,15,TRBJ1-3,-,-,CASSEGPVSGNTIYF,TGTGCCAGCAGTGAAGGACCGGTCTCTGGAAACACCATATATTTT
TRBV7-2,15,TRBJ2-5,once,-,CASSSPAGTNETQYF,TGTGCCAGCAGCTCCCCGGCAGGGACGAATGAGACCCAGTACTTC
TRBV29-1,12,TRBJ2-5,few,-,CSVGEGEKTQYF,TGCAGCGTTGGGGAGGGGGAGAAGACCCAGTACTTC
TRBV6-5,16,TRBJ1-2,-,-,CASSQFYRPLNYGYTF,TGTGCCAGCAGTCAATTCTACCGACCCCTTAACTATGGCTACACCTTC
TRBV7-7,15,TRBJ2-3,-,-,CASSPTSSYTDTQYF,TGTGCTAGCAGCCCCACTAGCAGTTACACAGATACGCAGTATTTT